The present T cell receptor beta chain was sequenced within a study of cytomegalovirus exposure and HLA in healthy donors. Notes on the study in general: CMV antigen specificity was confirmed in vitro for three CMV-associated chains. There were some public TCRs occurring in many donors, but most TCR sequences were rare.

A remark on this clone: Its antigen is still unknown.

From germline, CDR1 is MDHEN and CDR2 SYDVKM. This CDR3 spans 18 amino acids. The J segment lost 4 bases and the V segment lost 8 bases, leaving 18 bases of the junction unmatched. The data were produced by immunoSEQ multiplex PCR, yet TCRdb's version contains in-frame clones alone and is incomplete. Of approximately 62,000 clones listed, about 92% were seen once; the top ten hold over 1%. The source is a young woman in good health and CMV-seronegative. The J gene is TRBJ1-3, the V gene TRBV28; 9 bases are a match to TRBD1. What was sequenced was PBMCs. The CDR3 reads CASVRDRVFSFSGNTIYF. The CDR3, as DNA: TGTGCCAGCGTGAGGGACAGGGTATTTAGTTTCTCCGGAAACACCATATATTTT.